This T cell receptor beta chain was identified during a study of early T cells in non-severe SARS-CoV-2 infection. Study summary: Chains from this unsorted whole-blood bulk RNA could not be paired. Notes on the study in general: Anti-spike CD8 responses were favored in VDJdb matching, and private and CD4 specificities were missed.

The protocol attached unique molecular identifiers to individual cDNA molecules. MiXCR, run by TCRdb on the 5' RACE reads, gives a single entry per CDR3 protein. The sample yields some 54,000 distinct CDR3 sequences, 11% seen once. CDR3 size: 19 residues. Germline assignment: CDR1 SEHNR and CDR2 FQNEAQ (reference sequence). V was pared by 5 bases and J by 0 bases, with 23 bases between. As to this clonotype: Its antigen remains unknown.

J is TRBJ2-1 and V is TRBV7-9; D remains unclear. This TCR came from an adult who was a healthcare worker with PCR-confirmed SARS-CoV-2 infection or an uninfected control (not recorded which). What was sequenced was whole blood. Here the CDR3 reads CASSPRIQRTRSSYNEQFF. CDR3 DNA sequence: TGTGCCAGCAGCCCACGAATACAAAGAACGAGAAGCTCCTACAATGAGCAGTTCTTC.